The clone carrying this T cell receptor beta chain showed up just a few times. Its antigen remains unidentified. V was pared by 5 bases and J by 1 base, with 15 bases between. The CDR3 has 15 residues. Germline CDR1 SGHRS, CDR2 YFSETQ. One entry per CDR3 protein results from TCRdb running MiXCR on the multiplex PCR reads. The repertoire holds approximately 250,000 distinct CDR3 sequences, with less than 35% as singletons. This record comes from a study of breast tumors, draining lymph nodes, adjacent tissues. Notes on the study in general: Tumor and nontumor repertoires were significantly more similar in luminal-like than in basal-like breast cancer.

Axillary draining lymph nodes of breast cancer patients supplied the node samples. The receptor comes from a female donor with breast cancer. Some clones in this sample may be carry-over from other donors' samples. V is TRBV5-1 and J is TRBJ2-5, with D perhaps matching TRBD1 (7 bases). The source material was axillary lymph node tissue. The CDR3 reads CASRQAGQTQETQYF. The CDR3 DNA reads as TGCGCCAGCAGGCAGGCGGGACAGACCCAAGAGACCCAGTACTTC.